The rows below give T cell receptor beta chains drawn from one sample of a study of cytomegalovirus exposure and HLA in healthy donors. Clones were sequenced by immunoSEQ multiplex PCR, and TCRdb holds only the in-frame ones, with some missing. Among 85,000 to 90,000 clones listed, approximately 72% were seen once. The sample comprised PBMCs. Receptors were obtained from a man aged 25-40 years in good health and CMV-seropositive. Each CDR3 is given without its conserved first and last residue.

>TRBJ2-1|TRBV5-1
ASSTDSHNEQF
>TRBJ2-1|TRBV5-4
ASSTIAGGNEQF
>TRBJ1-4|TRBV9
ASSVGGGRSNEKLF
>TRBJ2-7|TRBV7-8
ASSLEIQGRGFEQY
>TRBJ1-1|TRBV7-8
ASSLLRRGTEAF
>TRBJ1-2|TRBV6-1
ASQGQNYGYT
>TRBJ2-7|TRBV5-1
ASSLRGGLSSYEQY
>TRBJ1-3|TRBV19
ASTTDRGSGNTIY
>TRBJ1-5|TRBV19
ASRWGDGGNQPQH
>TRBJ2-1|TRBV29-1
SVEYSGGAYNEQF
>TRBJ2-2|TRBV21-1
ASTGRRGTGELF
>TRBJ1-4|TRBV6-5
ASSGGDSYEKLF
>TRBJ1-1|TRBV13
ASSAPGRGGWNTEAF
>TRBJ2-7|TRBV2
ASRTGNEQY
>TRBJ2-7|TRBV19
ASSPLGQFGEQY
>TRBJ2-5|TRBV6-5
ASSYRLDETQY
>TRBJ1-1|TRBV7-6
ASSLVATGIGEAF
>TRBJ1-1|TRBV19
ASIESMNTEAF
>TRBJ1-5|TRBV2
ASSVQLILSNQPQH
>TRBJ1-6|TRBV18
ASSPRTGETSPLH
>TRBJ1-1|TRBV2
ASTLTGTGGGPTF
>TRBJ2-1|TRBV27
ASSFSFRGRWHNEQF
>TRBJ2-7|TRBV27
ASSYTGTYEQY
>TRBJ2-3|TRBV9
ASSAESGLAGVTDTQY
>TRBJ2-7|TRBV19
ASSDSGWRSYEQY
>TRBJ2-1|TRBV7-6
ASSVTSGGAGEQF
>TRBJ2-3|TRBV6-5
VSSFSRGGTDTQY